These 8 T cell receptor beta chains were sequenced from one sample in a study of CD8 T cells in Susac syndrome. cDNA came from around 0.54 to 1 ug RNA primed by random hexamers. TCRdb processed the immunoSEQ multiplex PCR reads anew with MiXCR; each CDR3 protein has one entry. The repertoire holds hundreds of thousands of distinct CDR3 sequences, with about 93% as singletons. Sequencing was done on a sample of CD8+ T cells from PBMCs. The receptors were gathered from a human donor with multiple sclerosis.

The chain employs TRBV5-6 and TRBJ2-1, with 7 bases fitting TRBD1. The CDR3 is made up of 14 amino acids. Germline V CDR1 and CDR2: SGHDT, YYEEEE. After removal of 6 bases from V and 4 bases from J, the junction contained 7 bases not matched to a gene. The CDR3 sequence is CASTPGQLYNEQFF. CDR3 sequence (DNA): TGTGCCAGCACCCCGGGACAGCTATACAATGAGCAGTTCTTC.

The chain employs TRBV6-5 and TRBJ2-5; 7 positions match TRBD1. Germline CDR1 and CDR2: MNHEY and SVGAGI. The CDR3 sequence is 15 residues long. V was pared by 5 bases and J by 3 bases, with 9 bases of the junction left unmatched. DNA of the CDR3: TGTGCCAGCAGTCCGACAGGGTGGGTGGAAGAGACCCAGTACTTC. Its translation: CASSPTGWVEETQYF.

V is TRBV4-1 and J is TRBJ2-5; the D gene could be TRBD1 or TRBD2 (5 bases each). The CDR3 runs to 16 residues. Germline-derived CDR1 and CDR2 are MGHRA and YSYEKL. Trimming took off 0 bases at V and 2 bases at J, with 13 bases between the two ends. The CDR3 DNA is TGCGCCAGCAGCCAAGAGAGGGTGAGGGGTCAAGAGACCCAGTACTTC. The encoded protein is CASSQERVRGQETQYF.

This sequence joins TRBV6-2 or TRBV6-3 and TRBJ2-2; D is possibly TRBD2 (6 bases). V was cut by 0 bases and J by 0 bases, with 20 bases left in between. CDR1 is MNHEY and CDR2 is SVGEGT in the germline V gene. This CDR3 is 20 amino acids long. The CDR3 region has the DNA TGTGCCAGCAGTTACTCAGCTAGCGATCTTACGGCAACGAACACCGGGGAGCTGTTTTTT. This codes for CASSYSASDLTATNTGELFF.

The chain combines TRBV9 with TRBJ2-7; 8 bases are shared with TRBD1. The CDR3 extends over 13 amino acids. The trim removed 5 bases at V and 5 bases at J, leaving 6 bases unmatched. Germline V lookup: CDR1 SGDLS, CDR2 YYNGEE. In DNA form, the CDR3 reads TGTGCCAGCAGTCGACAGGGGCGGCACGAGCAGTACTTC. It yields the protein CASSRQGRHEQYF.

The chain employs TRBV25-1 and TRBJ2-5; TRBD2 matches at 7 bases. The CDR3 loop spans 20 amino acids. Per germline, CDR1 MGHDK and CDR2 SYGVNS. After removal of 2 bases from V and 5 bases from J, the junction contained 23 bases not matched to a gene. CDR3 DNA: TGTGCCAGCAGTGAAGGCGCCGTTGAACGTTGGAGGGAGGGCAGCGAGACCCAGTACTTC. This codes for CASSEGAVERWREGSETQYF.

The chain recombines TRBV5-1 with TRBJ2-1, with no clear D. The V gene's germline CDR1 is SGHRS and CDR2 YFSETQ. This CDR3 is built from 12 residues. The V and J ends lost 7 bases and 8 bases respectively, with 13 bases between them. The CDR3: CASEGPGDEQFF. CDR3 nucleotides: TGCGCCAGCGAAGGCCCAGGCGATGAGCAGTTCTTC.

CDR3 sequence reads: CASSLGGYRTGHGYTF. The CDR3 DNA follows: TGTGCCAGCAGCTTAGGGGGATATCGGACAGGGCACGGCTACACCTTC. The chain links TRBV7-9 to TRBJ1-2; 8 bases map to TRBD1. V lost 1 base, J lost 8 bases, and 12 bases stayed unmatched. CDR1 is SEHNR and CDR2 is FQNEAQ in the germline V gene (reference sequence). The CDR3 extends over 16 amino acids.